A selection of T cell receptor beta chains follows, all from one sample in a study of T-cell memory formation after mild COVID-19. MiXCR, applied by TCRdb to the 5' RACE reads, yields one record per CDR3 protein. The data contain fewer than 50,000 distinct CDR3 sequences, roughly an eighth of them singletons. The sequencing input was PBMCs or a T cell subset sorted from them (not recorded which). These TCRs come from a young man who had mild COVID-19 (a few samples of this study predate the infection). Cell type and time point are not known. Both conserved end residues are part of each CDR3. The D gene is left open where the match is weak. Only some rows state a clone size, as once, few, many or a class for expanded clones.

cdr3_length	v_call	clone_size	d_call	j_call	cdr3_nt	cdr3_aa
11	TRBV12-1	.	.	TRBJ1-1	TGTGCCAGCAGCTTTGCCACTGAAGCTTTCTTT	CASSFATEAFF
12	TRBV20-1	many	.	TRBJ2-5	TGCAGTGCTAGCGCGGTGGGGGAGACCCAGTACTTC	CSASAVGETQYF
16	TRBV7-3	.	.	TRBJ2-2	TGTGCCAGCAGCTTAGGGTTTCAGGGGAACACCGGGGAGCTGTTTTTT	CASSLGFQGNTGELFF
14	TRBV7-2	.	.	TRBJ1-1	TGTGCCAGCAGCTTATCCTCAGTGAACACTGAAGCTTTCTTT	CASSLSSVNTEAFF
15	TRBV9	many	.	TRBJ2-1	TGTGCCAGCAGCGGTGCTGGGAGCTCCTACAATGAGCAGTTCTTC	CASSGAGSSYNEQFF
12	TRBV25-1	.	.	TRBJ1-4	TGTGCCAGCAGTGGTGGGCTTGAAAAACTGTTTTTT	CASSGGLEKLFF
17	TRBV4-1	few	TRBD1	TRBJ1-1	TGCGCCAGCAGCCAAGTAACTATAGGGACAGGGTACACTGAAGCTTTCTTT	CASSQVTIGTGYTEAFF
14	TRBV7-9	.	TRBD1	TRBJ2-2	TGTGCCAGCAGCTTCGGGACAGCCACCGGGGAGCTGTTTTTT	CASSFGTATGELFF
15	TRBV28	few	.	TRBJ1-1	TGTGCCAGCAAGGACGCCTCGGGGATGAACACTGAAGCTTTCTTT	CASKDASGMNTEAFF
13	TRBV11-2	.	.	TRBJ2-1	TGTGCCAGCAGCTCCTTACAGTACAATGAGCAGTTCTTC	CASSSLQYNEQFF
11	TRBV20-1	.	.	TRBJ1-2	TGCAGTGCTAGTACGAACCCCGGCTACACCTTC	CSASTNPGYTF
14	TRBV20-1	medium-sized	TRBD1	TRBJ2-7	TGCAGTGCTAGACCCCCTAACAGGGGTCCCGAGCAGTACTTC	CSARPPNRGPEQYF
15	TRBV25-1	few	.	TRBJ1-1	TGTGCCAGCAGCGAAGGGTATTGGGTGAACACTGAAGCTTTCTTT	CASSEGYWVNTEAFF
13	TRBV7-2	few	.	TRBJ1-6	TGTGCCAGCTCGAGGGGGGTAGGTTCACCCCTCCACTTT	CASSRGVGSPLHF